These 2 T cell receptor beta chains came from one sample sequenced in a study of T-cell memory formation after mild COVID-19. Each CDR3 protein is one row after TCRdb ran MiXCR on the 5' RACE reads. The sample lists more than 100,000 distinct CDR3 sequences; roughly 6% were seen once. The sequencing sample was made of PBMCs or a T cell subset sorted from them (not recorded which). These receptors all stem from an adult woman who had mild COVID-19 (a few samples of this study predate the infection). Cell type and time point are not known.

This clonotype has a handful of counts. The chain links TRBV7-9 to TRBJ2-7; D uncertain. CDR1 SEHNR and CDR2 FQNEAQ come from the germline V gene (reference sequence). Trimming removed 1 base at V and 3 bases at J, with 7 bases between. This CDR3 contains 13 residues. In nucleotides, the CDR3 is TGTGCCAGCAGCTTAGGGCAGATCTACGAGCAGTACTTC. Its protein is CASSLGQIYEQYF.

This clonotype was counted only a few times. Written as DNA, the CDR3 is TGTGCCAGCAGCCAAGATAGCTCTCAGCCCCAGCATTTT. This sequence encodes CASSQDSSQPQHF. The V gene is TRBV3-1, the J gene TRBJ1-5; D unresolved. The V gene lost 0 bases and the J gene lost 6 bases, with 6 bases spanning the gap. Looked up from germline, CDR1 is LGHDT and CDR2 is YNNKEL (reference sequence). The CDR3 has 13 amino acids.